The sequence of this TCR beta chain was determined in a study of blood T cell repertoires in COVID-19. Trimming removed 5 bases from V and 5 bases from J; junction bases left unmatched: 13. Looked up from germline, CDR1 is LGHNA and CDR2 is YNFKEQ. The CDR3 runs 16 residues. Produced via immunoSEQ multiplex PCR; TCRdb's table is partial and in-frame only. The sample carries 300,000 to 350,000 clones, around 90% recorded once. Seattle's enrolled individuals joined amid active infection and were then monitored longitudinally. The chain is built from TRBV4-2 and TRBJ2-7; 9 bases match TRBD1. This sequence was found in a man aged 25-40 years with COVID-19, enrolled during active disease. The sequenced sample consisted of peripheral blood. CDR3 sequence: CASSTLTGGLNHEQYF. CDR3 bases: TGTGCCAGCAGCACTCTGACAGGGGGGCTGAACCACGAGCAGTACTTC.